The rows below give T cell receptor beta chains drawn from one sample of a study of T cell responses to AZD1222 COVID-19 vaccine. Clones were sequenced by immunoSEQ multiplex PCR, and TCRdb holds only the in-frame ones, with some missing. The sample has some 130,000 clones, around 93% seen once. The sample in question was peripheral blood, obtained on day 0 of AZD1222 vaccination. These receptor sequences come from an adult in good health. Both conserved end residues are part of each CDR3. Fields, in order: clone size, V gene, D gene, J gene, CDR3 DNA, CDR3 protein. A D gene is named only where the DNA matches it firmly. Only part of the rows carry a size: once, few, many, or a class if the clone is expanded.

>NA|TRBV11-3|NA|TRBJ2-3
TGTGCCAGCACCCCTTCAGGGTTTTATTCAGATACGCAGTATTTT
CASTPSGFYSDTQYF
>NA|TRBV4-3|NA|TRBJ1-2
TGCGCCAGCAGCCAAGATCTCAACAGATGGTATGGCTACACCTTC
CASSQDLNRWYGYTF
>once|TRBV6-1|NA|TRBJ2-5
TGTGCCAGCAGTGAATCGCGGGAGACCCAGTACTTC
CASSESRETQYF
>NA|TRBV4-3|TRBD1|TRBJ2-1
TGCGCCAGCAGCCAAGATGGACAGGGGGGTGAGCAGTTCTTC
CASSQDGQGGEQFF
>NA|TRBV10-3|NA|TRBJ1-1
TGTGCCATCAGTGACATGTACAGACGAAACACTGAAGCTTTCTTT
CAISDMYRRNTEAFF
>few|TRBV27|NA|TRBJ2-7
TGTGCCAGCAGTTGGGGGACGGGCTACGAGCAGTACTTC
CASSWGTGYEQYF
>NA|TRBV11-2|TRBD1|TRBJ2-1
TGTGCCAGCAGCTCCTTAGGGGGACAGGGGGTCAATGAGCAGTTCTTC
CASSSLGGQGVNEQFF
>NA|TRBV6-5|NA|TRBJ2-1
TGTGCCAGCAGTTACCAGCGGTACAATGAGCAGTTCTTC
CASSYQRYNEQFF
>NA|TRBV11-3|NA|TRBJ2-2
TGTGCCAGCAGCCCCGGACGGATAGTGGGCGGGGAGCTGTTTTTT
CASSPGRIVGGELFF
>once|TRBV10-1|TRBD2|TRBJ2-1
TGCGCCAGCAGTCAGACTAGCGGCAATGAGCAGTTCTTC
CASSQTSGNEQFF
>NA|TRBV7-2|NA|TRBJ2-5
TGTGCCAGCAGCTTAAATAAGGGAGCCCAAGAGACCCAGTACTTC
CASSLNKGAQETQYF
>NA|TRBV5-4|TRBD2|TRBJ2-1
TGTGCCAGCAGCCCCCCCGGGGGCGGGAGGGACAATGAGCAGTTCTTC
CASSPPGGGRDNEQFF
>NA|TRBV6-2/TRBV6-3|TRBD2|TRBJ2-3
TGTGCCAGCAGCCCTATTTACGCCGGACTAGCGGGGGTGCCCACAGATACGCAGTATTTT
CASSPIYAGLAGVPTDTQYF
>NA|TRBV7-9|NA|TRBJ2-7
TGTGCCAGCAGCTTGATGGCCTCCGAGCAGTACTTC
CASSLMASEQYF
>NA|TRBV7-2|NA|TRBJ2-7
TGTGCCAGCAGCTCCACTATGTGGGTCCCGGAGAAGTACTTC
CASSSTMWVPEKYF
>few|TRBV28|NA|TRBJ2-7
TGTGCCAGCAGTCCCCCCGGCGAGCAGTACTTC
CASSPPGEQYF
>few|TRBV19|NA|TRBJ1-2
TGTGCCAGTAGTATAACGTCCTCCACCGGTGGCTACACCTTC
CASSITSSTGGYTF
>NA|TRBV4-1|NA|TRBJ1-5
TGCGCCAGCAGCCAAGATACGATCAAGCCCAATCAGCCCCAGCATTTT
CASSQDTIKPNQPQHF
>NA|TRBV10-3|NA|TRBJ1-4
TGTGCCATCAGTGAGGCGGGACTCTCTCTGTTTTTT
CAISEAGLSLFF
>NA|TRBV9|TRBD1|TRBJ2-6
TGTGCCAGCAGCGAATTGACAGGGGCGGGGGCCAACGTCCTGACTTTC
CASSELTGAGANVLTF
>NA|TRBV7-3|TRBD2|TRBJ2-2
TGTGCCAGCAGCTCGGGGGGGAGCACCGGGGAGCTGTTTTTT
CASSSGGSTGELFF
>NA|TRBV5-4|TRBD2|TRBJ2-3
TGTGCCAGCAGCTTGGTAGCGGGGAGCACAGATACGCAGTATTTT
CASSLVAGSTDTQYF
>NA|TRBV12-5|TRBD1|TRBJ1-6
TGTGCTAGTGGGTCGACAGGGGGCGCGGAAAATTCACCCCTCCACTTT
CASGSTGGAENSPLHF
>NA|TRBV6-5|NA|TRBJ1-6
TGTGCCAGCAGTTTTCGACAGAGCAATTCACCCCTCCACTTT
CASSFRQSNSPLHF
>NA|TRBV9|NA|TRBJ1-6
TGTGCCAGCACCGAGAGAGGGGGGCCTACCTATAATTCACCCCTCCACTTT
CASTERGGPTYNSPLHF
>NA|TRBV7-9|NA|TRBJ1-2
TGTGCCAGCAGACACTCAGGGGAAGGCTACACCTTC
CASRHSGEGYTF
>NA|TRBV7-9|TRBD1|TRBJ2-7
TGTGCCAGCAGCTTACAACAGGGGGCCTACGAGCAGTACTTC
CASSLQQGAYEQYF
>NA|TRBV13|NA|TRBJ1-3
TGTGCCAGCAGTTCACCCGGAGGAGGAAACACCATATATTTT
CASSSPGGGNTIYF
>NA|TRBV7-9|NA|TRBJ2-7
TGTGCCAGCAGCATCCGTAAAGGGCTCGAGGGCGAGCAGTACTTC
CASSIRKGLEGEQYF
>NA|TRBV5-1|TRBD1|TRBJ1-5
TGCGCCAGCAGCGGACAGGGCGGTGATAATCAGCCCCAGCATTTT
CASSGQGGDNQPQHF
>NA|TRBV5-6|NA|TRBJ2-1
TGTGCCAGCAGCACCGGGACCTCCTACAATGAGCAGTTCTTC
CASSTGTSYNEQFF
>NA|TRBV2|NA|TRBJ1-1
TGTGCCAGCGAAGGGCAGGAAGCTTTCTTT
CASEGQEAFF
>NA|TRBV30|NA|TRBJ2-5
TGTGCCTGGAGTGTGGGGGAGACCCAGTACTTC
CAWSVGETQYF
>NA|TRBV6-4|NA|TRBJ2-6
TGTGCCAGCAGTGAAACCTCTGGGGCCAACGTCCTGACTTTC
CASSETSGANVLTF
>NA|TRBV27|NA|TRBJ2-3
TGTGCCGCTGCGCGGGCAGATACGCAGTATTTT
CAAARADTQYF
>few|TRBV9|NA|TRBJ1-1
TGTGCCAGCAGCGAGGGGGGCATGAACACTGAAGCTTTCTTT
CASSEGGMNTEAFF
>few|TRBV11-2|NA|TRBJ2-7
TGTGCCAGCAGCTCGCCAGACAGAGCACAGTACTTC
CASSSPDRAQYF
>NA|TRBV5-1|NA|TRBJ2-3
TGCGCCAGCAGCGCTATGGGTGGGTTAGATACGCAGTATTTT
CASSAMGGLDTQYF
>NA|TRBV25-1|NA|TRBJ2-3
TGTGCCAGCACAGGGTGGGAAGATACGCAGTATTTT
CASTGWEDTQYF
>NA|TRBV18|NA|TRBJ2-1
TGTGCCAGCTCACCGCAGGGAAGGAGTGAGCAGTTCTTC
CASSPQGRSEQFF
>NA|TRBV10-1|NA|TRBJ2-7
TGCGCCAGCAGTGAGTCGTTAAGAGGGGCCGAGCAGTACTTC
CASSESLRGAEQYF